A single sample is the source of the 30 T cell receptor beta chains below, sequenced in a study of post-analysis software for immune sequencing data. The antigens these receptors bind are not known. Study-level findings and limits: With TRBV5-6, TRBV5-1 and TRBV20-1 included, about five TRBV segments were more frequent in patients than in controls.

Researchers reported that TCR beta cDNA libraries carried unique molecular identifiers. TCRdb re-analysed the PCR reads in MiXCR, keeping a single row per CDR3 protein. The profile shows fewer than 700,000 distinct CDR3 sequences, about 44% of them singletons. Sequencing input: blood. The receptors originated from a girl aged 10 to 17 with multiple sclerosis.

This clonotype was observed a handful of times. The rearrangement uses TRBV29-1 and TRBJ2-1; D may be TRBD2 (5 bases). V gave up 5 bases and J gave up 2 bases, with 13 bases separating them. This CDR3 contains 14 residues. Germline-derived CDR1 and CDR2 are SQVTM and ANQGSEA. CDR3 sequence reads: CSVYPDGAYNEQFF. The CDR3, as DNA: TGCAGCGTTTACCCAGACGGGGCCTACAATGAGCAGTTCTTC.

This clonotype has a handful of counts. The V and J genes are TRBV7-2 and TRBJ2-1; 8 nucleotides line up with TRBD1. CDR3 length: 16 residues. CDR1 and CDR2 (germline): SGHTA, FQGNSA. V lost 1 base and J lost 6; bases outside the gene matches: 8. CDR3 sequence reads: CASSLVPGTGINEQFF. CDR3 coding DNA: TGTGCCAGCAGCTTAGTTCCCGGGACAGGTATCAATGAGCAGTTCTTC.

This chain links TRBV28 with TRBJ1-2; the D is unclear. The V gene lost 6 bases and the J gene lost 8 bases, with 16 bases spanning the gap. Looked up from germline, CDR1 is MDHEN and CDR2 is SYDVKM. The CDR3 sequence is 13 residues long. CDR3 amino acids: CASSISQVWGYTF. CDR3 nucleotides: TGTGCCAGCAGCATCTCGCAAGTCTGGGGCTACACCTTC.

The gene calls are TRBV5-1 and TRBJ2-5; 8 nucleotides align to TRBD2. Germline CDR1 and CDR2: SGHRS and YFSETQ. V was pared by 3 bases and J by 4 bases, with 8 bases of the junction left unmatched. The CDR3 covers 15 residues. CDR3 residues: CASSSSSGGGETQYF. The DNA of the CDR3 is TGCGCCAGCAGCTCCTCGAGCGGGGGCGGAGAGACCCAGTACTTC.

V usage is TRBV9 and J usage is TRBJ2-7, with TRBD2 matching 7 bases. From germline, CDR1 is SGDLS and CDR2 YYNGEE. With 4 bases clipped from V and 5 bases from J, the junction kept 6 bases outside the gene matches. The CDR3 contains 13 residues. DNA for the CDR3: TGTGCCAGCAGCCCCCCGGGGGGAGACGAGCAGTACTTC. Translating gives CASSPPGGDEQYF.

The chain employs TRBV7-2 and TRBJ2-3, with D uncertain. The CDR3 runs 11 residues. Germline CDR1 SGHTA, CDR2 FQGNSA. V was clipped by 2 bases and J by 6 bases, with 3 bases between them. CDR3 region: CASSLWDTQYF. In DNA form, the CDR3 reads TGTGCCAGCAGCTTATGGGATACGCAGTATTTT.

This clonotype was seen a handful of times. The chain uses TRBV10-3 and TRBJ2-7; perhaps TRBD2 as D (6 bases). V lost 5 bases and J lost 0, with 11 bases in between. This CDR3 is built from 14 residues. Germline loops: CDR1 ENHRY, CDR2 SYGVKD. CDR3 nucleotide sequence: TGTGCCATCAGTCGGGACTCAAGCTCCTACGAGCAGTACTTC. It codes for CAISRDSSSYEQYF.

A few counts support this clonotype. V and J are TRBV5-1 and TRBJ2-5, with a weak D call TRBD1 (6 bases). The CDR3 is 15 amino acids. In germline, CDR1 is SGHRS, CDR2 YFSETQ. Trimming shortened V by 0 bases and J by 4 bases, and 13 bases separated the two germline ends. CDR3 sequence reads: CASSLGRGTGETQYF. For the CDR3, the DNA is TGCGCCAGCAGCTTGGGCAGGGGAACGGGAGAGACCCAGTACTTC.

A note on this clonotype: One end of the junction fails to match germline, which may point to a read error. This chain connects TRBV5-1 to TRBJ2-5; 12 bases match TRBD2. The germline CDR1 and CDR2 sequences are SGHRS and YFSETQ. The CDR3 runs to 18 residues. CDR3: CVSSLYTSGRSPQETQYF. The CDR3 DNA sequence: TGCGTCAGCAGCTTGTATACTAGCGGGAGGAGCCCCCAAGAGACCCAGTACTTC.

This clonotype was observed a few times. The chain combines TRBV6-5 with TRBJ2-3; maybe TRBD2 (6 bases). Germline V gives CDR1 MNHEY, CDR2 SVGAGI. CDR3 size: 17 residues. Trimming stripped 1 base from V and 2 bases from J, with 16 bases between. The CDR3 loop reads CASSYLYLGGTTDTQYF. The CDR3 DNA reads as TGTGCCAGCAGTTACTTGTACTTGGGGGGTACCACAGATACGCAGTATTTT.

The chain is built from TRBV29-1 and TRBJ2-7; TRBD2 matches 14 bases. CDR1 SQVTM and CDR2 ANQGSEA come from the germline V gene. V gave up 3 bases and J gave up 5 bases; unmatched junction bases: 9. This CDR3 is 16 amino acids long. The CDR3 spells CSVDSAGTSGGNEQYF. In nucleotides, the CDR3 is TGCAGCGTTGACTCCGCCGGGACTAGCGGGGGAAACGAGCAGTACTTC.

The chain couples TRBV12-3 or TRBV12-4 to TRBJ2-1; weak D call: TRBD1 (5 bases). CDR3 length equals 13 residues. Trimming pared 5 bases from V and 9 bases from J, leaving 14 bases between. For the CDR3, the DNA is TGTGCCAGCAGTCGTAGCCCGACAGTTGAGCAGTTCTTC. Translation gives CASSRSPTVEQFF.

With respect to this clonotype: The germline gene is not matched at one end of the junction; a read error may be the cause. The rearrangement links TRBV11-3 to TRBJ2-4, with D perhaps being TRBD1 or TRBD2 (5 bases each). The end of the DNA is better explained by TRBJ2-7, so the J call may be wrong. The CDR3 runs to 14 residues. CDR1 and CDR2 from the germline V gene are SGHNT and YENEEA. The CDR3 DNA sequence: TGTGCCAGCAGCGTAGAGGGGATCGCCTACGAGCAGTACTTC. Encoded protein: CASSVEGIAYEQYF.

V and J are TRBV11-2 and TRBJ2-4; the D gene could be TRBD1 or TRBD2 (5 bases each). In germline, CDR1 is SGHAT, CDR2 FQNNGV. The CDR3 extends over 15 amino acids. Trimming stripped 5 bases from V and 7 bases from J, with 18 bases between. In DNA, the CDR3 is TGTGCCAGCAGCGGGGGAGAAAGGGGTTGGAACATTCAGTACTTC. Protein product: CASSGGERGWNIQYF.

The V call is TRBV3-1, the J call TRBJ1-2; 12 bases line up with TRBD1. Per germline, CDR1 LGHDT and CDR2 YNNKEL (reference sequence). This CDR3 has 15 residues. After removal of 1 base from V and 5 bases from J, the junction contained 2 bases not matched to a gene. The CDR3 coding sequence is TGTGCCAGCAGCCAAGGGGACAGGGGGCTTTATGGCTACACCTTC. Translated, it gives CASSQGDRGLYGYTF.

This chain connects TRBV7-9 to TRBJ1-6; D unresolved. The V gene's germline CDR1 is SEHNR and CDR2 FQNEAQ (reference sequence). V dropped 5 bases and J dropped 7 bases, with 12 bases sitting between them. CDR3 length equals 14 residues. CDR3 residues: CASSNGNWNSPLHF. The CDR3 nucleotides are TGTGCCAGCAGCAACGGGAATTGGAATTCACCCCTCCACTTT.

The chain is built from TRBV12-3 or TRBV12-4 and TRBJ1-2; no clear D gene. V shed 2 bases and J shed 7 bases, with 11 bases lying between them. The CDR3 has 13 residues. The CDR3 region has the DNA TGTGCCAGCAGTTTAACGGGTCCTACTGGCTACACCTTC. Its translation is CASSLTGPTGYTF.

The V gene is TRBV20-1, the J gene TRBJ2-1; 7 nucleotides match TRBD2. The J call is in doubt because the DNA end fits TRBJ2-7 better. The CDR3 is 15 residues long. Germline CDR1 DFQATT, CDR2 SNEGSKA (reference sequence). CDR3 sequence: CSASPQAGSYNEQYF. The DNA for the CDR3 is TGCAGTGCTAGCCCTCAAGCGGGATCCTACAATGAGCAGTACTTC.

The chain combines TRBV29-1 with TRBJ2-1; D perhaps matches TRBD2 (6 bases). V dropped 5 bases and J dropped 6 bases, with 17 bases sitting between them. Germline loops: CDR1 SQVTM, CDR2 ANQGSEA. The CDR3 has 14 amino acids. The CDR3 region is CSVRRERMTNEQFF. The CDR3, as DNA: TGCAGCGTTCGGCGGGAAAGGATGACCAATGAGCAGTTCTTC.

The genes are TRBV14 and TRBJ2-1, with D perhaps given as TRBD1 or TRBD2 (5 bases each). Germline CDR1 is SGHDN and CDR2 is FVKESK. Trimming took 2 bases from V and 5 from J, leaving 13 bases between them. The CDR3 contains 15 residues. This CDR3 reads CASSQRQGRHNEQFF. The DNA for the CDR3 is TGTGCCAGCAGCCAAAGGCAGGGACGGCACAATGAGCAGTTCTTC.

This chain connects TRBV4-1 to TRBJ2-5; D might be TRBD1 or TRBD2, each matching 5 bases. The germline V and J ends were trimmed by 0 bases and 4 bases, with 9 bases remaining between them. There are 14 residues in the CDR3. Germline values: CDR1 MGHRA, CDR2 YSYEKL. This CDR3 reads CASSQDPGRETQYF. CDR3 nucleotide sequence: TGCGCCAGCAGCCAAGACCCGGGGCGAGAGACCCAGTACTTC.

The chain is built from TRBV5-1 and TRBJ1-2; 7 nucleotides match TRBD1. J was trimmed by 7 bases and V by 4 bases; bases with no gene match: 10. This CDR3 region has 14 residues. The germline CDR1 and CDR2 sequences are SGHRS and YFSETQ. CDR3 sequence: CASSPSGGGVGYTF. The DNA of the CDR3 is TGCGCCAGCAGCCCATCGGGAGGGGGCGTTGGCTACACCTTC. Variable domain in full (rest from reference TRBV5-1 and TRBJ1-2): KAGVTQTPRYLIKTRGQQVTLSCSPISGHRSVSWYQQTPGQGLQFLFEYFSETQRNKGNFPGRFSGRQFSNSRSEMNVSTLELGDSALYLCASSPSGGGVGYTFGSGTRLTVV.

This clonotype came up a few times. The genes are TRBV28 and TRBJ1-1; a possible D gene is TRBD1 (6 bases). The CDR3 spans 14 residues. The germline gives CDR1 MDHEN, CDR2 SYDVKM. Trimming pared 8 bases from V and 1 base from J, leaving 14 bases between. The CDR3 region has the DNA TGTGCCAGCCTGGGGGCACTCGGGAACACTGAAGCTTTCTTT. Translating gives CASLGALGNTEAFF.

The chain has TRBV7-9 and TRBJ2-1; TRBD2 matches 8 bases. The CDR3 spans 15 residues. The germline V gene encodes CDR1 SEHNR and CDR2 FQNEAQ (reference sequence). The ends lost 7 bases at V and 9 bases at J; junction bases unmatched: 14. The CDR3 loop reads CASTPGSGSGGEQFF. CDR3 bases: TGTGCCAGCACCCCGGGGAGCGGGAGTGGTGGTGAGCAGTTCTTC.

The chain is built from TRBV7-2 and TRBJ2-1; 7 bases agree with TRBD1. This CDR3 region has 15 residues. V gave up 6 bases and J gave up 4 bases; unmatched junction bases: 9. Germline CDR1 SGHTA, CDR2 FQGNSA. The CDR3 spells CASRVGTVKYNEQFF. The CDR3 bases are TGTGCCAGCAGGGTAGGGACAGTCAAATACAATGAGCAGTTCTTC.

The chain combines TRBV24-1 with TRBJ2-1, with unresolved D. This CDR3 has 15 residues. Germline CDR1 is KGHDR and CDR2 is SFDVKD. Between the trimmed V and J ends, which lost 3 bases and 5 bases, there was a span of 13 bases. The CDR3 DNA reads TGTGCCACCAGTGATGGAGCCGCTGTTCACAATGAGCAGTTCTTC. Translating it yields CATSDGAAVHNEQFF.

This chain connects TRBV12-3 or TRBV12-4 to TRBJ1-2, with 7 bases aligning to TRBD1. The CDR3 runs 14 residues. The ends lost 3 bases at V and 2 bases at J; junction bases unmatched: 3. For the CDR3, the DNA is TGTGCCAGCAGTTTGACAGGGTGGAACTATGGCTACACCTTC. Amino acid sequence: CASSLTGWNYGYTF.

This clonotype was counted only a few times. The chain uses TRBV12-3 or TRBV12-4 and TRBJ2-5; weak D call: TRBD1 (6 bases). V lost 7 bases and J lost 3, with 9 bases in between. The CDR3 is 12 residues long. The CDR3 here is CASTAGEETQYF. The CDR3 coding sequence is TGTGCCAGCACCGCAGGGGAAGAGACCCAGTACTTC.

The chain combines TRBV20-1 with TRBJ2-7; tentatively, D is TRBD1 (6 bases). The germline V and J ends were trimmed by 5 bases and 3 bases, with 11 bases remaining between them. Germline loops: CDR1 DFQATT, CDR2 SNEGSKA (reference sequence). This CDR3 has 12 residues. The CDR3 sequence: CSAAGQLYEQYF. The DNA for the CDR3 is TGCAGTGCTGCCGGACAGCTCTACGAGCAGTACTTC.

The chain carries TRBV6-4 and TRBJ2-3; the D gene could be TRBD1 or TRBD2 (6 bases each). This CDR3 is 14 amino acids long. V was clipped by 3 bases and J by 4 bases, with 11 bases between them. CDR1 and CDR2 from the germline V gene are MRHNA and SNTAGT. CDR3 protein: CASSESGEADTQYF. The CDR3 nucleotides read TGTGCCAGCAGTGAATCAGGGGAGGCAGATACGCAGTATTTT.